These 32 T cell receptor beta chains came from one sample sequenced in a study of cytomegalovirus exposure and HLA in healthy donors. PCR was performed using 60 Vbeta and 13 Jbeta primers. Using immunoSEQ multiplex PCR, the repertoire was profiled, and TCRdb retains in-frame clones only, with some absent. The sample includes about 200,000 clones, roughly 85% seen only once; the top ten take around 1.8%. Source material: PBMCs. The receptors come from a man in his late teens or twenties in good health and CMV-seronegative.

V and J are TRBV4-2 and TRBJ2-1; 10 bases fit TRBD2. The CDR3 totals 16 residues. V gave up 1 base and J gave up 6 bases; unmatched junction bases: 6. Germline assignment: CDR1 LGHNA and CDR2 YNFKEQ. The CDR3 spells CASSQGSSGRTNEQFF. The DNA for the CDR3 is TGTGCCAGCAGCCAAGGTTCTAGCGGGAGAACCAATGAGCAGTTCTTC.

Only a few counts were recorded for this clone. Just one base apart from a much larger clone, this may be a read error. This chain joins TRBV7-6 and TRBJ2-7; 7 bases agree with TRBD2. CDR3 length: 17 amino acids. Germline CDR1 reads SGHVS; CDR2 reads FNYEAQ. V lost 1 base, J lost 4 bases, and 13 bases stayed unmatched. Here the CDR3 reads CASSLDMIPSGPYEQYF. The CDR3 DNA follows: TGTGCCAGCAGCTTAGATATGATCCCTAGCGGCCCTTACGAGCAGTACTTC.

The chain joins TRBV11-2 to TRBJ2-1; 8 bases line up with TRBD1. Germline CDR1 reads SGHAT; CDR2 reads FQNNGV. The CDR3 sequence is 17 residues long. V was pared by 6 bases and J by 7 bases, with 17 bases of the junction left unmatched. The CDR3 loop is CASSIRRGQGAGNEQFF. CDR3 bases: TGTGCCAGCAGTATTAGGAGGGGTCAGGGGGCGGGAAATGAGCAGTTCTTC.

This chain links TRBV15 with TRBJ1-2; the D gene is possibly TRBD1 (5 bases). Trimming removed 4 bases at V and 5 bases at J, with 8 bases between. Germline loops: CDR1 LNHNV, CDR2 YYDKDF (reference sequence). CDR3 size: 12 residues. The CDR3 sequence is CATSTTVYGYTF. For the CDR3, the DNA is TGTGCCACCAGCACGACAGTTTATGGCTACACCTTC.

This chain links TRBV5-6 with TRBJ1-6, with D maybe TRBD1 (6 bases). The CDR3 loop spans 15 amino acids. V was clipped by 1 base and J by 10 bases, with 15 bases between them. Germline loops: CDR1 SGHDT, CDR2 YYEEEE. The CDR3 spells CASSLSVQGGSPLHF. In DNA, the CDR3 is TGTGCCAGCAGCTTGAGTGTACAGGGCGGCTCACCCCTCCACTTT.

The CDR3: CASSSPGGAGTYEQYF. Here the CDR3 DNA reads TGTGCCAGCAGTTCCCCCGGTGGGGCGGGAACCTACGAGCAGTACTTC. The chain couples TRBV27 to TRBJ2-7; TRBD2 is a possible D gene (6 bases). The V gene lost 4 bases and the J gene lost 2 bases, with 18 bases spanning the gap. Per the germline V gene, CDR1 is MNHEY and CDR2 is SMNVEV (reference sequence). The CDR3 extends over 16 amino acids.

The gene calls are TRBV28 and TRBJ1-1; 7 bases agree with TRBD1. The J segment lost 7 bases and the V segment lost 3 bases, leaving 11 bases of the junction unmatched. CDR1 and CDR2 from the germline V gene are MDHEN and SYDVKM. The CDR3 runs to 15 residues. Here the CDR3 reads CASSLSQGIGDEAFF. The CDR3 DNA reads TGTGCCAGCAGTTTGTCACAGGGGATCGGTGATGAAGCTTTCTTT.

The chain has TRBV20-1 and TRBJ1-1; D unresolved. The V end was cut by 5 bases, the J end by 1 base, with 5 bases between. This CDR3 region has 11 residues. CDR1 DFQATT and CDR2 SNEGSKA come from the germline V gene (reference sequence). The CDR3 coding sequence is TGCAGTGCTGTCGGGAACACTGAAGCTTTCTTT. It is translated as CSAVGNTEAFF.

The chain combines TRBV29-1 with TRBJ1-5; perhaps TRBD1 as D (5 bases). Germline V lookup: CDR1 SQVTM, CDR2 ANQGSEA. This CDR3 contains 13 residues. The V gene lost 5 bases and the J gene lost 2 bases, with 10 bases spanning the gap. The CDR3 protein is CSVSGGRNQPQHF. Here the CDR3 DNA reads TGCAGCGTTTCGGGGGGTCGCAATCAGCCCCAGCATTTT.

This sequence joins TRBV9 and TRBJ2-1; the match to TRBD2 covers 10 bases. Per the germline V gene, CDR1 is SGDLS and CDR2 is YYNGEE. The length of the CDR3 is 17 residues. Trimming at V came to 4 bases and at J to 4 bases, leaving 11 bases not matched to a gene. The CDR3 DNA reads as TGTGCCAGCAGCCCCCAGCTAGCGGGAGAGGTTTACAATGAGCAGTTCTTC. This translates into CASSPQLAGEVYNEQFF.

The chain links TRBV19 to TRBJ1-5, with 9 bases matching TRBD1. The length of the CDR3 is 20 residues. J was trimmed by 3 bases and V by 3 bases; bases with no gene match: 18. Germline CDR1 and CDR2: LNHDA and SQIVND (reference sequence). CDR3 region: CASSIANSAGTGMANQPQHF. The CDR3 nucleotides read TGTGCCAGTAGTATCGCTAACTCCGCCGGGACAGGGATGGCCAATCAGCCCCAGCATTTT.

The chain carries TRBV4-2 and TRBJ1-1; possible D gene TRBD1, 5 bases. Trimming took off 4 bases at V and 4 bases at J, with 13 bases between the two ends. This CDR3 is 14 amino acids long. CDR1 is LGHNA, CDR2 YNFKEQ, per germline. The CDR3 coding sequence is TGTGCCAGCAGCCCCAGGGTATTGGCCACTGAAGCTTTCTTT. Its protein product is CASSPRVLATEAFF.

The rearrangement uses TRBV13 and TRBJ1-3, with 9 positions matching TRBD1. Germline CDR1 and CDR2: PRHDT and FYEKMQ (reference sequence). This CDR3 has 15 residues. Trimming cost V 4 bases and J 4 bases; bases outside gene matches: 5. The CDR3 region is CASSSQGAEGNTIYF. The CDR3 nucleotides read TGTGCCAGCAGCTCACAGGGGGCCGAGGGAAACACCATATATTTT.

The chain has TRBV5-6 and TRBJ1-4, with 10 bases that match TRBD1. The germline V gene has CDR1 SGHDT and CDR2 YYEEEE. J gave up 4 bases and V 4 bases, and 4 bases lay outside the gene matches. CDR3 length equals 15 residues. The CDR3 sequence: CASSRDRGGNEKLFF. CDR3 DNA: TGTGCCAGCAGCCGGGACAGGGGTGGTAATGAAAAACTGTTTTTT.

V and J are TRBV28 and TRBJ2-7; 8 nucleotides match TRBD2. CDR3 length: 16 residues. Germline V gene sequence: CDR1 MDHEN, CDR2 SYDVKM. V was clipped by 5 bases and J by 3 bases; unmatched bases: 12. The CDR3 DNA reads TGTGCCAGCAGTCCCTCCGGACTAGCTGCTAACTACGAGCAGTACTTC. It yields the protein CASSPSGLAANYEQYF.

The CDR3 nucleotides are TGTGCCAGCAGTGAGGACAGGGGAGGAGCTGAAGCTTTCTTT. Translating gives CASSEDRGGAEAFF. This rearrangement joins TRBV25-1 to TRBJ1-1; TRBD1 matches at 9 bases. The V gene end was trimmed by 3 bases and the J gene end by 6 bases; junction bases not matched to a gene: 5. Germline V gene sequence: CDR1 MGHDK, CDR2 SYGVNS. The CDR3 covers 14 residues.

The chain recombines TRBV11-2 with TRBJ1-6; D remains unclear. The germline V gene has CDR1 SGHAT and CDR2 FQNNGV. This CDR3 spans 16 amino acids. The V end was cut by 1 base, the J end by 3 bases, with 10 bases between. The CDR3 nucleotides are TGTGCCAGCAGCTTAGTTACAGCCGTCTATAATTCACCCCTCCACTTT. Its translation: CASSLVTAVYNSPLHF.

The CDR3 spells CASSTGGGRTLNQPQHF. The CDR3 nucleotides read TGTGCCAGCAGCACGGGGGGAGGGAGGACCCTCAATCAGCCCCAGCATTTT. This chain joins TRBV21-1 and TRBJ1-5. TRBV21-1 is a pseudogene. This CDR3 spans 17 amino acids.

The rearrangement links TRBV9 to TRBJ1-2; 10 bases match TRBD1. Germline CDR1 SGDLS, CDR2 YYNGEE. CDR3 length: 15 residues. The junction had 7 bases not matched to a gene; V was cut back by 4 bases and J by 4 bases. The CDR3: CASSLETGGGYGYTF. The CDR3 bases are TGTGCCAGCAGCCTCGAGACAGGGGGCGGCTATGGCTACACCTTC.

This chain joins TRBV6-5 and TRBJ1-5; D is ambiguous. Germline values: CDR1 MNHEY, CDR2 SVGAGI. Trimming took 4 bases from V and 0 from J, leaving 7 bases between them. There are 14 residues in the CDR3. The CDR3 sequence: CASSSSYSNQPQHF. The CDR3 region has the DNA TGTGCCAGCAGTTCCTCATATAGCAATCAGCCCCAGCATTTT.

The chain has TRBV7-9 and TRBJ2-7; 8 bases line up with TRBD1. The CDR3 totals 15 residues. V dropped 5 bases and J dropped 2; count of bases not matched to a gene: 8. The V gene's germline CDR1 is SEHNR and CDR2 FQNEAQ (reference sequence). The CDR3 region is CASSRQGAYAYEQYF. The CDR3 nucleotides are TGTGCCAGCAGCCGCCAGGGGGCGTACGCCTACGAGCAGTACTTC.

The rearrangement uses TRBV7-2 and TRBJ2-2; D is perhaps TRBD1 (6 bases). CDR3 length equals 15 residues. The germline V gene encodes CDR1 SGHTA and CDR2 FQGNSA. V lost 5 bases and J lost 7, with 17 bases in between. CDR3 in amino acids: CASSLSGDMFGELFF. In DNA form, the CDR3 reads TGTGCCAGCAGCCTCAGTGGGGACATGTTCGGGGAGCTGTTTTTT.

The V gene is TRBV2, the J gene TRBJ1-5; 9 bases match TRBD1. The V gene end was trimmed by 6 bases and the J gene end by 2 bases; junction bases not matched to a gene: 8. Germline CDR1 reads SNHLY; CDR2 reads FYNNEI. This CDR3 is built from 16 residues. The CDR3 region is CASRHDRGSGNQPQHF. The CDR3 region has the DNA TGTGCCAGCAGACACGACAGGGGGTCCGGCAATCAGCCCCAGCATTTT.

This rearrangement joins TRBV2 to TRBJ2-1; TRBD2 matches 7 bases. J lost 9 bases, V lost 8 bases, and 10 bases had no gene match. The CDR3 runs to 13 residues. Germline V lookup: CDR1 SNHLY, CDR2 FYNNEI. The CDR3: CASSGLGSGEQFF. CDR3 nucleotides: TGTGCCAGCTCCGGACTAGGCTCCGGTGAGCAGTTCTTC. Complete variable domain (other parts from reference TRBV2 and TRBJ2-1): EPEVTQTPSHQVTQMGQEVILRCVPISNHLYFYWYRQILGQKVEFLVSFYNNEISEKSEIFDDQFSVERPDGSNFTLKIRSTKLEDSAMYFCASSGLGSGEQFFGPGTRLTVL.

The V and J genes are TRBV30 and TRBJ2-5, with D possibly being TRBD1 (6 bases). V was cut by 1 base and J by 2 bases, with 8 bases left in between. CDR3 length: 13 residues. The germline gives CDR1 GTSNPN, CDR2 SVGIG (reference sequence). The CDR3 sequence: CAWSGGLQETQYF. CDR3 bases: TGTGCCTGGAGTGGGGGGCTTCAAGAGACCCAGTACTTC.

The J gene is TRBJ1-1, the V gene TRBV4-3; 9 nucleotides match TRBD1. The CDR3 sequence is 14 residues long. Germline lookup yields CDR1 LGHNA and CDR2 YSLEER. V lost 3 bases and J lost 5; bases outside the gene matches: 4. CDR3 in DNA: TGCGCCAGCAGCCAGGACAGGGGAGGGACTGAAGCTTTCTTT. Protein product: CASSQDRGGTEAFF.

The rearrangement links TRBV5-4 to TRBJ2-3, with D possibly TRBD1 on 6 matching bases. The CDR3 totals 13 residues. V lost 9 bases and J 6 bases, leaving 17 bases between the germline ends. CDR1 is SGHNT and CDR2 is YYREEE in the germline V gene (reference sequence). The CDR3 DNA sequence: TGTGCCATCAGGGGCCACCGAGAGGATACGCAGTATTTT. Protein sequence: CAIRGHREDTQYF.

V gene TRBV4-2 combines with J gene TRBJ1-4; maybe TRBD1 (6 bases). Germline V gene data show CDR1 as LGHNA and CDR2 as YNFKEQ. The CDR3 length is 16 residues. The V and J ends lost 7 bases and 3 bases respectively, with 18 bases between them. CDR3 coding DNA: TGTGCCAGCACCCCTAGCCAGGGGCGGGCTAATGAAAAACTGTTTTTT. Protein: CASTPSQGRANEKLFF.

Only a few counts were recorded for this clone. The V gene is TRBV4-1, the J gene TRBJ1-2, with D perhaps matching TRBD1 (6 bases). CDR1 and CDR2 (germline): MGHRA, YSYEKL. This CDR3 spans 16 amino acids. V lost 2 bases and J 7 bases, leaving 20 bases between the germline ends. The CDR3, as DNA: TGCGCCAGCAGCCAAAGTGAAACAGGGTTCACGGGTGGCTACACCTTC. Translation: CASSQSETGFTGGYTF.

This chain joins TRBV6-1 and TRBJ1-5; 9 nucleotides align to TRBD1. Germline-derived CDR1 and CDR2 are MNHNS and SASEGT. The CDR3 spans 15 residues. V lost 6 bases to trimming and J lost 4 bases; unmatched junction nucleotides: 7. The CDR3 is CASSRDRAPNQPQHF. CDR3 in DNA: TGTGCCAGCAGCAGGGACAGGGCCCCGAATCAGCCCCAGCATTTT.

This clone was counted a few times. The rearrangement links TRBV7-9 to TRBJ2-7; 8 nucleotides match TRBD2. Germline CDR1 SEHNR, CDR2 FQNEAQ (reference sequence). The CDR3 totals 16 residues. Trimming at V came to 1 base and at J to 0 bases, leaving 5 bases not matched to a gene. CDR3 residues: CASSLGGREASYEQYF. For the CDR3, the DNA is TGTGCCAGCAGCTTAGGGGGGCGGGAGGCCTCCTACGAGCAGTACTTC.

The gene calls are TRBV18 and TRBJ1-1, with 7 bases aligning to TRBD1. Germline trimming cut 0 bases from V and 1 base from J; bases unmatched to any gene: 11. This CDR3 spans 18 amino acids. CDR1 is KGHSH, CDR2 LQKENI, per germline. CDR3 nucleotides: TGTGCCAGCTCACCACCGTATGCGGCAGGGGGTAGGAACACTGAAGCTTTCTTT. Its translation: CASSPPYAAGGRNTEAFF.